This passage covers 16 T cell receptor beta chains from one sample sequenced in a study of shared clonotypes between healthy human individuals. This table comes from immunoSEQ multiplex PCR, and its TCRdb copy is limited to in-frame clones, with some not included. The table lists about 2.2 million clones, 85% to 95% of them singletons. The naive CD8 subset, CD45RO-negative cells positively selected for CCR7, excluded terminally differentiated effector memory CD45RA+ cells. Sample: naive CD8+ T cells from PBMCs. The source of these receptors is a man younger than 35 in good health. Some clones in this sample may be carry-over from other donors' samples.

The chain links TRBV27 to TRBJ2-3, with 7 bases identical to TRBD1. The CDR3 runs 16 residues. CDR1 and CDR2 (germline): MNHEY, SMNVEV (reference sequence). The trim removed 6 bases at V and 1 base at J, leaving 10 bases unmatched. The CDR3 coding sequence is TGTGCCAGCAGCCCAGCCCCCGGGACAGGCACAGATACGCAGTATTTT. The encoded protein is CASSPAPGTGTDTQYF.

CDR3 sequence reads: CASSNWTGSDNEQFF. DNA for the CDR3: TGTGCCAGCAGTAACTGGACAGGGTCGGACAATGAGCAGTTCTTC. J is TRBJ2-1 and V is TRBV27, with 8 bases lining up with TRBD1. The CDR3 consists of 15 residues. Germline CDR1 reads MNHEY; CDR2 reads SMNVEV (reference sequence). Trimming removed 5 bases from V and 5 bases from J; junction bases left unmatched: 8.

Turning to this clone: Additional DNA sequences in this sample encode the identical CDR3. The CDR3 DNA is TGTGCCAGCAGGCCCCTGGGGAACACTGAAGCTTTCTTT. The encoded protein is CASRPLGNTEAFF. The chain uses TRBV6-6 and TRBJ1-1; D call uncertain. Per germline, CDR1 MNHNY and CDR2 SVGAGI (reference sequence). Trimming shortened V by 6 bases and J by 1 base, and 9 bases separated the two germline ends. This CDR3 has 13 amino acids.

The J gene is TRBJ2-1, the V gene TRBV19; D unclear. CDR1 and CDR2 from the germline V gene are LNHDA and SQIVND (reference sequence). Deletions cut 0 bases from V and 0 bases from J, with 6 bases between. The CDR3 runs to 15 residues. The CDR3 is CASSIEWSSYNEQFF. The CDR3 DNA is TGTGCCAGTAGTATAGAGTGGAGCTCCTACAATGAGCAGTTCTTC.

Points on this clone: This same CDR3 is encoded by further DNA sequences in the sample. The genes are TRBV7-6 and TRBJ2-7; tentatively, D is TRBD1 or TRBD2 (5 bases each). The CDR3 loop spans 14 amino acids. Germline loops: CDR1 SGHVS, CDR2 FNYEAQ. Trimming shortened V by 1 base and J by 4 bases, and 11 bases separated the two germline ends. CDR3 sequence (DNA): TGTGCCAGCAGCTTAGGTCAGGGACGTTACGAGCAGTACTTC. This sequence encodes CASSLGQGRYEQYF.

The CDR3 reads CASSVRTGAEQYF. CDR3 nucleotide sequence: TGTGCCAGTAGTGTCAGAACAGGGGCCGAGCAGTACTTC. V usage is TRBV19 and J usage is TRBJ2-7; 7 bases map to TRBD1. The CDR3 totals 13 residues. The junction had 7 bases not matched to a gene; V was cut back by 5 bases and J by 6 bases. The germline V gene encodes CDR1 LNHDA and CDR2 SQIVND (reference sequence).

The CDR3 reads CASTEGLASDTQYF. Here the CDR3 DNA reads TGCGCCAGCACCGAGGGACTAGCATCCGATACGCAGTATTTT. The V and J genes are TRBV5-1 and TRBJ2-3; 9 positions agree with TRBD2. CDR1 and CDR2 (germline): SGHRS, YFSETQ. V shed 6 bases, J shed 6 bases, and the junction held 8 bases outside the gene matches. The CDR3 is made up of 14 amino acids.

The chain links TRBV7-9 to TRBJ1-2, with D possibly TRBD1 on 5 matching bases. Germline CDR1 reads SEHNR; CDR2 reads FQNEAQ (reference sequence). Trimming removed 3 bases from V and 3 bases from J, with 14 bases in between. CDR3 length: 15 amino acids. The chain's CDR3 is CASSFGTDSYYGYTF. The CDR3 DNA reads TGTGCCAGCAGCTTTGGAACCGACAGTTACTATGGCTACACCTTC.

V is TRBV10-3 and J is TRBJ2-7; TRBD2 aligns across 8 bases. CDR3 length equals 14 residues. In germline, CDR1 is ENHRY, CDR2 SYGVKD. Trimming cost V 3 bases and J 2 bases; bases outside gene matches: 3. In DNA, the CDR3 is TGTGCCATCAGTGACGTAGCGGGACCCTACGAGCAGTACTTC. Translation gives CAISDVAGPYEQYF.

V gene TRBV4-2 combines with J gene TRBJ2-3; 9 bases line up with TRBD1. This CDR3 has 19 residues. CDR1 and CDR2 (germline): LGHNA, YNFKEQ. With V trimmed by 3 bases and J by 4 bases, 17 bases remained unmatched. The CDR3 loop is CASSHGPGQGPFVADTQYF. The CDR3 DNA reads as TGTGCCAGCAGCCATGGACCGGGACAGGGTCCTTTTGTGGCAGATACGCAGTATTTT.

The chain links TRBV19 to TRBJ2-7; D may be TRBD1 (5 bases). V was trimmed by 7 bases and J by 5 bases, leaving 21 bases between them. This CDR3 is built from 15 residues. From germline, CDR1 is LNHDA and CDR2 SQIVND (reference sequence). CDR3 DNA: TGTGCCAGTAACTCCCAGGCAGGGATTTACGACGAGCAGTACTTC. Its protein product is CASNSQAGIYDEQYF.

The rearrangement uses TRBV4-1 and TRBJ2-1, with 13 bases fitting TRBD2. The ends lost 3 bases at V and 0 bases at J; junction bases unmatched: 2. Per germline, CDR1 MGHRA and CDR2 YSYEKL. This CDR3 comprises 17 residues. The CDR3 is CASSHRTSGSSYNEQFF. The CDR3 DNA sequence: TGCGCCAGCAGCCATAGGACTAGCGGGAGCTCCTACAATGAGCAGTTCTTC.

The gene calls are TRBV4-1 and TRBJ2-7, with TRBD2 matching over 10 bases. V shed 1 base and J 5 bases; nucleotides not matched to a gene: 11. The V gene's germline CDR1 is MGHRA and CDR2 YSYEKL. This CDR3 is 17 amino acids long. In DNA, the CDR3 is TGCGCCAGCAGCCAAGGATCGCAAAAACTAGCGGGACACGAGCAGTACTTC. Amino acid sequence: CASSQGSQKLAGHEQYF.

The chain carries TRBV9 and TRBJ2-2; a possible D gene is TRBD2 (6 bases). Trimming took 0 bases from V and 7 from J, leaving 22 bases between them. This CDR3 has 18 amino acids. Germline lookup yields CDR1 SGDLS and CDR2 YYNGEE. The CDR3 sequence is CASSVDILGLPTDGELFF. In nucleotides, the CDR3 is TGTGCCAGCAGCGTAGATATACTGGGACTTCCTACGGACGGGGAGCTGTTTTTT.

This clone was detected once. The rearrangement uses TRBV16 and TRBJ2-5; the D gene is possibly TRBD1 (6 bases). Germline loops: CDR1 KGHSY, CDR2 FQNENV. The length of the CDR3 is 16 residues. V was cut by 4 bases and J by 1 base, with 16 bases left in between. The CDR3 reads CASSPHALQGQETQYF. CDR3 coding DNA: TGTGCCAGCAGCCCACACGCGTTACAGGGCCAAGAGACCCAGTACTTC.

This sequence joins TRBV11-2 and TRBJ2-7, with unresolved D. This CDR3 is built from 15 residues. V was pared by 1 base and J by 1 base, with 11 bases between. Germline CDR1 and CDR2: SGHAT and FQNNGV. CDR3 amino acids: CASSLAATLSYEQYF. In DNA form, the CDR3 reads TGTGCCAGCAGCTTAGCCGCCACGCTGTCCTACGAGCAGTACTTC.